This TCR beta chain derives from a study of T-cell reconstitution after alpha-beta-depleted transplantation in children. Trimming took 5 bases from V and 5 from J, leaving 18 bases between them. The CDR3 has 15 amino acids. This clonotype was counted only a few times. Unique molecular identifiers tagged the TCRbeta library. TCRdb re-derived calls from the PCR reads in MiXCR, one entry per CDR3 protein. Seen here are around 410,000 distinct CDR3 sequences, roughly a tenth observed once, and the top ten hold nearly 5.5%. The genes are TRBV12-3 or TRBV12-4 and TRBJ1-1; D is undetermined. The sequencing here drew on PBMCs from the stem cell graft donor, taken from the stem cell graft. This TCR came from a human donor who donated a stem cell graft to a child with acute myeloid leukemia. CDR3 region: CASSPPTVPGTEAFF. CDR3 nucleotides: TGTGCCAGCAGTCCACCGACGGTCCCAGGAACTGAAGCTTTCTTT.